A single sample is the source of the 30 T cell receptor beta chains below, sequenced in a study of cytomegalovirus exposure and HLA in healthy donors. Both 60 Vbeta primers and 13 Jbeta primers went into the PCR. Sequenced by immunoSEQ multiplex PCR; TCRdb stores in-frame clones only, minus some. The repertoire has about 210,000 clones, around 84% of them found once; the top ten carry 0.2% to 0.3%. Sample: PBMCs. Every receptor here comes from a girl aged 2 to 10 in good health and CMV-seronegative.

In DNA, the CDR3 is TGCGCCAGCAGTCAATGGGGGGATCAGCCCCAGCATTTT. Its translation is CASSQWGDQPQHF. The rearrangement uses TRBV23-1 and TRBJ1-5; D possibly corresponds to TRBD1 (5 bases). TRBV23-1 is placed among ORFs of uncertain function. Trimming pared 1 base from V and 5 bases from J, leaving 6 bases between. The CDR3 spans 13 residues.

This clone was recorded only once. This chain uses TRBV5-1 with TRBJ2-2; the D gene is possibly TRBD1 (5 bases). Germline CDR1 reads SGHRS; CDR2 reads YFSETQ. The V end was cut by 1 base, the J end by 7 bases, with 17 bases between. The CDR3 is 16 amino acids. CDR3 nucleotides: TGCGCCAGCAGCTTGATACCGGCAGGGTTTATCGGGGAGCTGTTTTTT. Its translation is CASSLIPAGFIGELFF.

The chain links TRBV5-1 to TRBJ2-1, with unresolved D. The CDR3 covers 13 residues. Germline CDR1 reads SGHRS; CDR2 reads YFSETQ. The ends were cut back, 0 bases at V and 6 bases at J, with 7 bases in the middle. The CDR3 spells CASSLAPSNEQFF. The CDR3, as DNA: TGCGCCAGCAGCTTGGCCCCTAGCAATGAGCAGTTCTTC.

The chain recombines TRBV7-7 with TRBJ2-1; 8 bases match TRBD2. After removal of 5 bases from V and 4 bases from J, the junction contained 13 bases not matched to a gene. Germline CDR1 is SSHAT and CDR2 is FNYEAQ (reference sequence). CDR3 length equals 17 residues. CDR3 nucleotides: TGTGCCAGCAGCGCTCTCCTTAAGCGGGGGCCGTACAATGAGCAGTTCTTC. Translation: CASSALLKRGPYNEQFF.

This clone has just a few counts. The genes are TRBV6-5 and TRBJ1-5, with TRBD1 as a possible D gene (5 bases). V gave up 8 bases and J gave up 0 bases, with 11 bases separating them. From germline, CDR1 is MNHEY and CDR2 SVGAGI. The CDR3 is 14 residues long. DNA for the CDR3: TGTGCCAGCTCGGGGGGATTTAGCAATCAGCCCCAGCATTTT. As protein: CASSGGFSNQPQHF.

The V call is TRBV6-5, the J call TRBJ2-1; D is possibly TRBD2 (6 bases). Trimming took off 8 bases at V and 0 bases at J, with 14 bases between the two ends. The CDR3 is 15 residues long. Germline V lookup: CDR1 MNHEY, CDR2 SVGAGI. The CDR3 nucleotides are TGTGCCAGCTCAGTCGGGAGAAGCTCCTACAATGAGCAGTTCTTC. Its translation is CASSVGRSSYNEQFF.

The chain has TRBV5-1 and TRBJ2-5, with a tentative D call TRBD2 (6 bases). Trimming took off 2 bases at V and 2 bases at J, with 7 bases between the two ends. The CDR3 has 13 amino acids. Germline CDR1 and CDR2: SGHRS and YFSETQ. For the CDR3, the DNA is TGCGCCAGCAGCTTCGGGGGACAAGAGACCCAGTACTTC. It specifies CASSFGGQETQYF.

The chain couples TRBV6-1 to TRBJ1-5; maybe TRBD1 (6 bases). V was clipped by 4 bases and J by 4 bases, with 14 bases between them. From germline, CDR1 is MNHNS and CDR2 SASEGT. The CDR3 length is 15 residues. CDR3 bases: TGTGCCAGCAGTGTAGTCCGGGACACTAATCAGCCCCAGCATTTT. Translated: CASSVVRDTNQPQHF.

The chain has TRBV18 and TRBJ2-3; D gene ambiguous. Germline V lookup: CDR1 KGHSH, CDR2 LQKENI. The V end lost 1 base, the J end lost 0 bases, and 8 bases lay between the germline ends. The CDR3 covers 15 residues. The CDR3 region is CASSPLSPSTDTQYF. The CDR3 DNA reads as TGTGCCAGCTCACCACTATCCCCTAGCACAGATACGCAGTATTTT.

This chain links TRBV6-1 with TRBJ2-7; unclear D gene. Germline loops: CDR1 MNHNS, CDR2 SASEGT. V was pared by 2 bases and J by 0 bases, with 5 bases between. The CDR3 totals 13 residues. CDR3 in DNA: TGTGCCAGCAGTGAACTCCCCTCCTACGAGCAGTACTTC. Amino acids: CASSELPSYEQYF.

CDR3: CATSRVGAGELFF. CDR3 sequence (DNA): TGTGCCACCAGCAGAGTAGGGGCCGGGGAGCTGTTTTTT. This chain joins TRBV15 and TRBJ2-2, with a weak D call TRBD1 (5 bases). The CDR3 covers 13 residues. Trimming took 1 base from V and 6 from J, leaving 6 bases between them. The germline gives CDR1 LNHNV, CDR2 YYDKDF (reference sequence). The full variable domain, completed using reference TRBV15 and TRBJ2-2, is DAMVIQNPRYQVTQFGKPVTLSCSQTLNHNVMYWYQQKSSQAPKLLFHYYDKDFNNEADTPDNFQSRRPNTSFCFLDIRSPGLGDTAMYLCATSRVGAGELFFGEGSRLTVL.

This clone was observed a few times. V gene TRBV6-1 combines with J gene TRBJ2-5, with 7 nucleotides matching TRBD1. The CDR3 loop spans 13 amino acids. J lost 5 bases, V lost 4 bases, and 4 bases had no gene match. Germline CDR1 is MNHNS and CDR2 is SASEGT. CDR3 region: CASSVKGAETQYF. The CDR3 nucleotides are TGTGCCAGCAGTGTTAAGGGGGCGGAGACCCAGTACTTC.

J is TRBJ2-1 and V is TRBV6-1; 9 positions match TRBD2. In germline, CDR1 is MNHNS, CDR2 SASEGT. V dropped 6 bases and J dropped 5; count of bases not matched to a gene: 8. CDR3 size: 15 residues. The CDR3 spells CASRVAGGGNNEQFF. DNA of the CDR3: TGTGCCAGCAGAGTCGCGGGAGGGGGGAACAATGAGCAGTTCTTC.

This chain connects TRBV12-5 to TRBJ2-2; 9 bases map to TRBD1. This CDR3 comprises 17 residues. The trim removed 5 bases at V and 5 bases at J, leaving 12 bases unmatched. CDR1 and CDR2 (germline): LGHNT, FRNRAP. This CDR3 reads CASGPIPGQGGTGELFF. Here the CDR3 DNA reads TGTGCTAGTGGTCCCATACCGGGACAGGGAGGAACCGGGGAGCTGTTTTTT.

The gene calls are TRBV29-1 and TRBJ2-5; 9 bases are shared with TRBD1. The CDR3 runs to 16 residues. The J segment lost 5 bases and the V segment lost 7 bases, leaving 17 bases of the junction unmatched. The germline V gene has CDR1 SQVTM and CDR2 ANQGSEA. As DNA, the CDR3 is TGCAGCGCACGTCCGCCGGGACAGGGTAGTTGGGAGACCCAGTACTTC. Translating it yields CSARPPGQGSWETQYF.

V and J are TRBV2 and TRBJ1-1; D remains ambiguous. The CDR3 contains 11 residues. V lost 7 bases and J 5 bases, leaving 8 bases between the germline ends. Germline values: CDR1 SNHLY, CDR2 FYNNEI. The CDR3 DNA reads TGTGCCAGCACTCTGACTACTGAAGCTTTCTTT. It encodes CASTLTTEAFF.

About this clone itself: A read error may produce the germline difference seen at one junction end. The chain is built from TRBV7-9 and TRBJ2-7; 11 bases align to TRBD2. This CDR3 is 14 amino acids long. Germline assignment: CDR1 SEHNR and CDR2 FQNEAQ (reference sequence). This CDR3 is CSSSPTSGRYEQYF. CDR3 bases: TGTTCCAGCAGCCCAACTAGCGGGAGATACGAGCAGTACTTC.

This chain links TRBV12-5 with TRBJ1-2; maybe TRBD1 (5 bases). This CDR3 region has 14 residues. In germline, CDR1 is LGHNT, CDR2 FRNRAP. V shed 6 bases and J shed 6 bases, with 17 bases lying between them. CDR3 sequence (DNA): TGTGCTAGTGGCCACCCGCAGGGATGGAATGGCTACACCTTC. Its translation: CASGHPQGWNGYTF. Filled out from reference TRBV12-5 and TRBJ1-2, the complete variable domain reads DARVTQTPRHKVTEMGQEVTMRCQPILGHNTVFWYRQTMMQGLELLAYFRNRAPLDDSGMPKDRFSAEMPDATLATLKIQPSEPRDSAVYFCASGHPQGWNGYTFGSGTRLTVV.

The V and J genes are TRBV10-3 and TRBJ1-5, with 7 nucleotides matching TRBD1. This CDR3 comprises 13 residues. Germline CDR1 reads ENHRY; CDR2 reads SYGVKD. The CDR3 loop is CAHRQGANQPQHF. The CDR3, as DNA: TGTGCTCATCGACAGGGTGCCAATCAGCCCCAGCATTTT.

J is TRBJ1-4 and V is TRBV6-1, with D uncertain. The CDR3 runs 15 residues. V lost 7 bases and J lost 2, with 14 bases in between. Germline CDR1 MNHNS, CDR2 SASEGT. In DNA, the CDR3 is TGTGCCAGCAACAGCCAAAAACCCACTAATGAAAAACTGTTTTTT. This translates into CASNSQKPTNEKLFF.

As regards this clone: Relative to the germline gene, one junction end is altered; a read error may explain this. The DNA of the CDR3 is TGTGCCAGCAGCCAATCGGTACTACTCTATAATTCACCTCTCCACTTT. Translated, it gives CASSQSVLLYNSPLHF. The V and J genes are TRBV14 and TRBJ1-6; D is ambiguous. From germline, CDR1 is SGHDN and CDR2 FVKESK. The CDR3 extends over 16 amino acids. The complete variable domain, with remaining parts taken from reference TRBV14 and TRBJ1-6, reads EAGVTQFPSHSVIEKGQTVTLRCDPISGHDNLYWYRRVMGKEIKFLLHFVKESKQDESGMPNNRFLAERTGGTYSTLKVQPAELEDSGVYFCASSQSVLLYNSPLHFGNGTRLTVT.

This clone has a handful of counts. V gene TRBV5-1 combines with J gene TRBJ1-4, with a tentative D call TRBD1 (5 bases). Per germline, CDR1 SGHRS and CDR2 YFSETQ. The CDR3 extends over 14 amino acids. V was clipped by 0 bases and J by 8 bases, with 11 bases between them. The CDR3 DNA sequence: TGCGCCAGCAGCTTGGGGGGCAGGAGCGAAAAACTGTTTTTT. Amino acids: CASSLGGRSEKLFF.

The rearrangement joins TRBV5-4 to TRBJ2-7; TRBD1 is a possible D gene (6 bases). Germline CDR1 reads SGHNT; CDR2 reads YYREEE (reference sequence). The CDR3 runs to 14 residues. The ends were cut back, 1 base at V and 7 bases at J, with 15 bases in the middle. CDR3 sequence (DNA): TGTGCCAGCAGCTTGCCTAGGGAAGGGGGAGAGCAGTACTTC. Protein sequence: CASSLPREGGEQYF.

Notes on this clone: Additional DNA sequences in this sample encode the identical CDR3. V and J are TRBV7-3 and TRBJ2-3; the D is unclear. CDR1 and CDR2 from the germline V gene are SGHTA and FQGTGA. The CDR3 length is 13 residues. Deletions cut 0 bases from V and 4 bases from J, with 5 bases between. For the CDR3, the DNA is TGTGCCAGCAGCTTAACTAGCCCAGATACGCAGTATTTT. Residues: CASSLTSPDTQYF.

This clone was observed once. V and J are TRBV15 and TRBJ2-7, with 9 positions matching TRBD1. There are 15 residues in the CDR3. Trimming took 5 bases from V and 3 from J; bases not matched to a gene: 8. Germline assignment: CDR1 LNHNV and CDR2 YYDKDF (reference sequence). The CDR3 nucleotides read TGTGCCACCAGCGGTGAGGGGACAGGGATCTACGAGCAGTACTTC. This encodes CATSGEGTGIYEQYF.

The chain recombines TRBV7-8 with TRBJ1-3; 7 nucleotides match TRBD1. V lost 1 base and J lost 0; bases outside the gene matches: 6. Germline V lookup: CDR1 SGHVS, CDR2 FQNEAQ. The CDR3 has 17 residues. CDR3 DNA: TGTGCCAGCAGCTTAGAGGGGGCAGGGCGCTCTGGAAACACCATATATTTT. It yields the protein CASSLEGAGRSGNTIYF.

The chain recombines TRBV5-1 with TRBJ2-4; the D gene is possibly TRBD1 (5 bases). This CDR3 has 16 residues. V was shortened by 1 base and J by 1 base, with 12 bases between the two germline ends. The germline V gene encodes CDR1 SGHRS and CDR2 YFSETQ. CDR3 region: CASSLKGAGAKNIQYF. The CDR3 nucleotides read TGCGCCAGCAGCTTGAAAGGGGCTGGGGCCAAAAACATTCAGTACTTC.

This rearrangement joins TRBV5-1 to TRBJ2-3, with TRBD2 identical over 11 bases. V lost 0 bases, J lost 4 bases, and 10 bases stayed unmatched. Germline values: CDR1 SGHRS, CDR2 YFSETQ. The CDR3 runs to 18 residues. In DNA, the CDR3 is TGCGCCAGCAGCTTGGCCGGAGTAGCGGGAGGGGCGTCAGATACGCAGTATTTT. It translates to CASSLAGVAGGASDTQYF.

This chain joins TRBV4-2 and TRBJ1-2, with TRBD1 matching 9 bases. The V and J ends lost 0 bases and 6 bases, in that order; junction bases with no gene match: 11. The CDR3 length is 17 residues. The germline V gene encodes CDR1 LGHNA and CDR2 YNFKEQ. For the CDR3, the DNA is TGTGCCAGCAGCCAAGATCTCCAAAGGACAGGGGCTCATGGCTACACCTTC. It specifies CASSQDLQRTGAHGYTF.

V and J are TRBV29-1 and TRBJ2-5, with 10 nucleotides matching TRBD2. With 7 bases clipped from V and 4 bases from J, the junction kept 9 bases outside the gene matches. The CDR3 contains 14 residues. CDR1 and CDR2 (germline): SQVTM, ANQGSEA. In DNA form, the CDR3 reads TGCAGCGGCAGGGCTAGCGGGAGAAGAGAGACCCAGTACTTC. As protein: CSGRASGRRETQYF.